This is a list of T cell receptor beta chains from one sample in a study of blood T cell repertoires in COVID-19. Using immunoSEQ multiplex PCR, the repertoire was profiled, and TCRdb retains in-frame clones only, with some absent. The data show about 180,000 clones, 87% seen once. The sample comprised peripheral blood. These receptors came from a woman between 50 and 59 years old with acute or convalescent COVID-19. CDR3s include the opening cysteine and the closing phenylalanine or tryptophan. Each record gives: D gene, J gene, V gene, clone size, CDR3 protein, CDR3 DNA. D genes are given only for firm matches. The size field is filled for only some rows; it gives once, few, many or a size class.

>.|TRBJ2-3|TRBV19|.
CASSSGSLDTQYF
TGTGCCAGTAGTTCCGGGTCGTTAGATACGCAGTATTTT
>TRBD1|TRBJ2-7|TRBV6-6|.
CASRPGQGNEQYF
TGTGCCAGCAGACCCGGACAGGGGAACGAGCAGTACTTC
>.|TRBJ1-1|TRBV4-2|few
CASSRDWGVNTEAFF
TGTGCCAGCAGCCGGGATTGGGGGGTGAACACTGAAGCTTTCTTT
>TRBD1|TRBJ2-7|TRBV2|.
CASSRQGINEQYF
TGTGCCAGCAGTAGACAGGGTATCAACGAGCAGTACTTC
>TRBD2|TRBJ2-1|TRBV6-5|few
CASWVAGSPYNEQFF
TGTGCCAGCTGGGTAGCGGGGAGCCCCTACAATGAGCAGTTCTTC
>.|TRBJ2-1|TRBV24-1|.
CATSDRPGRNEQFF
TGTGCCACCAGTGACCGACCAGGGCGCAATGAGCAGTTCTTC
>TRBD1|TRBJ1-1|TRBV7-2|.
CASSPTNRWTGNTEAFF
TGTGCCAGCAGCCCAACGAACCGGTGGACAGGAAACACTGAAGCTTTCTTT
>.|TRBJ2-3|TRBV4-3|.
CASSQRQFSDTQYF
TGCGCCAGCAGCCAACGACAGTTTTCAGATACGCAGTATTTT
>.|TRBJ1-5|TRBV28|.
CASSLTGPQHF
TGTGCCAGCAGTCTCACCGGGCCCCAGCATTTT
>TRBD1|TRBJ2-7|TRBV7-3|.
CASSLRGTGYEQYF
TGTGCCAGCAGTCTCCGGGGGACAGGTTACGAGCAGTACTTC
>TRBD2|TRBJ2-1|TRBV30|.
CAWSVQLSAGQFF
TGTGCCTGGAGTGTACAACTATCAGCGGGACAGTTCTTC
>TRBD1|TRBJ2-5|TRBV4-3|once
CASSQAGTGEGETQYF
TGCGCCAGCAGCCAAGCAGGGACAGGGGAAGGGGAGACCCAGTACTTC
>.|TRBJ1-2|TRBV6-2/TRBV6-3|.
CASSYLASSNYGYTF
TGTGCCAGCAGTTATTTGGCCTCCTCTAACTATGGCTACACCTTC
>TRBD2|TRBJ2-5|TRBV19|.
CASTTRTSGQETQYF
TGTGCCAGTACCACGAGGACTAGCGGCCAAGAGACCCAGTACTTC
>.|TRBJ2-2|TRBV21-1|.
CASSKRPLREGRPGELFF
TGTGCCAGCAGCAAACGCCCTCTGCGGGAGGGCCGCCCCGGGGAGCTGTTTTTT
>TRBD1|TRBJ1-2|TRBV9|once
CASSPALGQLYGYTF
TGTGCCAGCAGCCCCGCCCTGGGACAGCTCTATGGCTACACCTTC
>.|TRBJ2-5|TRBV2|.
CATQETQYF
TGTGCCACTCAAGAGACCCAGTACTTC
>TRBD2|TRBJ2-3|TRBV12-5|.
CASGLGTSLTDTQYF
TGTGCTAGTGGTTTAGGGACTAGCCTCACAGATACGCAGTATTTT
>.|TRBJ1-2|TRBV18|.
CASSPSPQDYGYTF
TGTGCCAGCTCACCATCCCCACAGGACTATGGCTACACCTTC
>TRBD2|TRBJ2-3|TRBV27|few
CASSLGLASGRDTQYF
TGTGCCAGCAGTTTGGGGCTGGCTAGCGGACGAGATACGCAGTATTTT
>TRBD1|TRBJ2-7|TRBV19|.
CASSPGQAHSYEQYF
TGTGCCAGTAGTCCGGGACAGGCCCACTCCTACGAGCAGTACTTC
>TRBD1|TRBJ2-2|TRBV19|.
CASRLGQGSGELFF
TGTGCCAGTCGTTTGGGACAGGGGTCCGGGGAGCTGTTTTTT
>.|TRBJ1-5|TRBV10-3|many
CAISESDSYQPQHF
TGTGCCATCAGTGAGTCGGACAGCTATCAGCCCCAGCATTTT
>.|TRBJ2-6|TRBV11-3|.
CASSFRVPGANVLTF
TGTGCCAGCAGCTTCAGGGTACCTGGGGCCAACGTCCTGACTTTC
>TRBD2|TRBJ2-1|TRBV9|.
CASSEGLAVQNEQFF
TGTGCCAGCAGCGAGGGACTAGCGGTTCAGAATGAGCAGTTCTTC
>.|TRBJ1-2|TRBV24-1|.
CATSYSSDGDFPYGYTF
TGTGCCACCAGCTATTCCTCTGACGGAGACTTCCCCTATGGCTACACCTTC
>TRBD2|TRBJ2-5|TRBV5-4|.
CASSFSGRQGETQYF
TGTGCCAGCAGCTTTAGCGGGAGGCAAGGAGAGACCCAGTACTTC
>.|TRBJ1-4|TRBV7-2|.
CASSFGGGDEKLFF
TGTGCCAGCAGTTTCGGGGGAGGGGACGAAAAACTGTTTTTT
>TRBD2|TRBJ2-2|TRBV6-5|.
CASKTSGRAIGELFF
TGTGCCAGCAAAACTAGCGGGAGGGCCATCGGGGAGCTGTTTTTT
>.|TRBJ2-3|TRBV6-6|.
CASTTIPNTDTQYF
TGTGCCAGCACCACAATCCCGAACACAGATACGCAGTATTTT
>.|TRBJ1-1|TRBV16|.
CASKMRFWQENTEAFF
TGTGCCAGCAAAATGCGTTTTTGGCAGGAGAACACTGAAGCTTTCTTT
>TRBD1|TRBJ1-4|TRBV6-6|once
CASRTGGLEKLFF
TGTGCCAGCAGGACAGGGGGCTTGGAAAAACTGTTTTTT
>.|TRBJ2-1|TRBV9|once
CASSYIAYYNEQFF
TGTGCCAGCAGCTATATTGCCTATTACAATGAGCAGTTCTTC
>TRBD1|TRBJ1-1|TRBV5-4|.
CASSPGQRNTEAFF
TGTGCCAGCAGCCCGGGACAGAGGAACACTGAAGCTTTCTTT
>.|TRBJ1-6|TRBV2|few
CASASDLYREIGSPLHF
TGTGCCAGCGCGTCCGATCTGTACAGGGAGATTGGTTCACCCCTCCACTTT
>TRBD2|TRBJ2-6|TRBV19|.
CASSKRTSGVSGANVLTF
TGTGCCAGTAGTAAAAGGACTAGCGGGGTGTCTGGGGCCAACGTCCTGACTTTC
>TRBD1|TRBJ1-4|TRBV4-1|.
CASSRDRGRTNEKLFF
TGCGCCAGCAGCCGCGACAGGGGGCGGACTAATGAAAAACTGTTTTTT
>.|TRBJ1-5|TRBV6-5|.
CASSSPGRGNQPQHF
TGTGCCAGCAGTTCCCCGGGAAGGGGCAATCAGCCCCAGCATTTT
>.|TRBJ1-5|TRBV7-8|.
CASSLAQHLSNQPQHF
TGTGCCAGCAGCTTAGCCCAACATCTTAGCAATCAGCCCCAGCATTTT
>TRBD1|TRBJ2-6|TRBV5-1|.
CASSVQGYGANVLTF
TGCGCCAGCAGCGTACAGGGGTACGGGGCCAACGTCCTGACTTTC
>.|TRBJ2-4|TRBV5-1|.
CASSLTTGEQNIQYF
TGCGCCAGCAGCCTCACTACCGGAGAGCAAAACATTCAGTACTTC
>.|TRBJ2-1|TRBV19|.
CASSISGSYNEQFF
TGTGCCAGTAGTATTTCCGGCTCCTACAATGAGCAGTTCTTC
>TRBD2|TRBJ2-5|TRBV5-1|.
CASSPAGGGQEETQYF
TGCGCCAGCAGCCCCGCCGGGGGGGGGCAGGAAGAGACCCAGTACTTC
>.|TRBJ1-3|TRBV20-1|.
CSAHSGNTIYF
TGCAGTGCTCACTCCGGAAACACCATATATTTT
>TRBD1|TRBJ2-7|TRBV25-1|.
CASSDEGQGLHEQYF
TGTGCCAGCAGTGATGAGGGACAGGGGTTACACGAGCAGTACTTC
>TRBD2|TRBJ2-1|TRBV7-2|.
CASSLVGLAGYGYNEQFF
TGTGCCAGCAGCTTAGTAGGGCTAGCGGGGTATGGCTACAATGAGCAGTTCTTC
>.|TRBJ2-7|TRBV3-1/TRBV3-2|.
CASSQEGFYEQYF
TGTGCCAGCAGCCAGGAGGGGTTCTACGAGCAGTACTTC
>.|TRBJ2-5|TRBV6-2/TRBV6-3|.
CASSAISGEETQYF
TGTGCCAGCAGCGCTATTAGCGGTGAAGAGACCCAGTACTTC
>.|TRBJ2-1|TRBV6-6|.
CASVRRGPNGDEQFF
TGTGCCAGCGTGAGGCGGGGGCCTAACGGCGATGAGCAGTTCTTC
>.|TRBJ1-6|TRBV3-1/TRBV3-2|.
CASSQGWGPSSYNSPLHF
TGTGCCAGCAGCCAAGGTTGGGGGCCGAGCTCCTATAATTCACCCCTCCACTTT
>.|TRBJ1-5|TRBV18|.
CASSSSGDQPQHF
TGTGCCAGCTCAAGTTCCGGGGATCAGCCCCAGCATTTT
>.|TRBJ2-2|TRBV6-6|.
CASSYSRVITGELFF
TGTGCCAGCAGTTATTCCAGGGTAATCACCGGGGAGCTGTTTTTT
>.|TRBJ1-2|TRBV3-1/TRBV3-2|once
CASSQDLFGGVDGYTF
TGTGCCAGCAGCCAAGATCTATTTGGGGGCGTCGATGGCTACACCTTC
>TRBD1|TRBJ1-6|TRBV29-1|once
CSAGQGNNSPLHF
TGCAGCGCAGGACAGGGTAATAATTCACCCCTCCACTTT